Below are 16 T cell receptor beta chains sequenced from a single sample in a study of blood T cells in healthy people across ages. Sample-barcoded 5' priming and a J-beta primer mix drove a second PCR of about 6 to 11 cycles. TCRdb recomputed calls from the 5' RACE reads with MiXCR, one row per CDR3 protein. The table records roughly 2 million distinct CDR3 sequences, around half of them present only once. The sample consisted of blood. All receptors derive from a woman between 40 and 55 years old in good health.

This clonotype turned up a few times. J is TRBJ2-3 and V is TRBV10-3, with a tentative D call TRBD2 (6 bases). The CDR3 length is 16 residues. Germline CDR1 is ENHRY and CDR2 is SYGVKD. V was cut by 2 bases and J by 2 bases, with 14 bases left in between. As DNA, the CDR3 is TGTGCCATCAGTGAGGGTGGGACGGGGGTCACAGATACGCAGTATTTT. It is translated as CAISEGGTGVTDTQYF.

This clonotype was detected only a few times. The chain recombines TRBV27 with TRBJ2-1, with 8 bases lining up with TRBD2. After removal of 2 bases from V and 7 bases from J, the junction contained 7 bases not matched to a gene. This CDR3 is 15 amino acids long. Per germline, CDR1 MNHEY and CDR2 SMNVEV (reference sequence). CDR3 loop: CASSLVSGAVNEQFF. As DNA, the CDR3 is TGTGCCAGCAGTTTAGTTAGCGGGGCGGTAAATGAGCAGTTCTTC.

The chain employs TRBV20-1 and TRBJ2-7; 7 bases fit TRBD1. The CDR3 extends over 11 amino acids. Germline V gene lookup returns CDR1 DFQATT and CDR2 SNEGSKA (reference sequence). The V and J ends lost 4 bases and 6 bases, in that order; junction bases with no gene match: 3. In DNA form, the CDR3 reads TGCAGTGCTACAAGACAGGGCGAGCAGTACTTC. Amino acids: CSATRQGEQYF.

The chain joins TRBV6-5 to TRBJ1-2; unclear D gene. The CDR3 length is 15 residues. Germline values: CDR1 MNHEY, CDR2 SVGAGI. Deletions cut 7 bases from V and 4 bases from J, with 19 bases between. CDR3 sequence (DNA): TGTGCCAGCAAACCGGGATACCTAGGGAGCTATGGCTACACCTTC. Its translation is CASKPGYLGSYGYTF.

This chain uses TRBV7-2 with TRBJ1-5, with TRBD1 matching over 8 bases. CDR1 is SGHTA and CDR2 is FQGNSA in the germline V gene. The CDR3 contains 16 residues. J lost 7 bases, V lost 1 base, and 9 bases had no gene match. The CDR3 bases are TGTGCCAGCAGCTTAGGATCCGGACAGGGTGGGCAGCCCCAGCATTTT. Its translation is CASSLGSGQGGQPQHF.

J is TRBJ1-4 and V is TRBV5-6; D is undetermined. V lost 4 bases to trimming and J lost 8 bases, with 15 bases between them. Germline V gene data show CDR1 as SGHDT and CDR2 as YYEEEE. The CDR3 has 14 residues. CDR3 coding DNA: TGTGCCAGCAGCGACGGGCCCGGGGAGGAAAAACTGTTTTTT. Residues: CASSDGPGEEKLFF. The full variable domain, rest sourced from reference TRBV5-6 and TRBJ1-4, is DAGVTQSPTHLIKTRGQQVTLRCSPKSGHDTVSWYQQALGQGPQFIFQYYEEEERQRGNFPDRFSGHQFPNYSSELNVNALLLGDSALYLCASSDGPGEEKLFFGSGTQLSVL.

This chain connects TRBV20-1 to TRBJ2-5; no firm D call. The length of the CDR3 is 10 residues. Germline CDR1 is DFQATT and CDR2 is SNEGSKA (reference sequence). Trimming shortened V by 4 bases and J by 5 bases, and 5 bases separated the two germline ends. The CDR3 spells CSATYETQYF. As DNA, the CDR3 is TGCAGTGCTACTTACGAGACCCAGTACTTC.

The J gene is TRBJ2-1, the V gene TRBV27; D might be TRBD2 (7 bases). CDR3 length: 15 amino acids. From germline, CDR1 is MNHEY and CDR2 SMNVEV (reference sequence). Trimming removed 3 bases at V and 8 bases at J, with 17 bases between. DNA for the CDR3: TGTGCCAGCAGTTTTCGTCGAGGGGGGGCAGATGAGCAGTTCTTC. It translates to CASSFRRGGADEQFF.

This clonotype occurred a few times. The rearrangement joins TRBV4-2 to TRBJ1-6; no clear D. This CDR3 spans 14 amino acids. Looked up from germline, CDR1 is LGHNA and CDR2 is YNFKEQ. Trimming took off 0 bases at V and 7 bases at J, with 7 bases between the two ends. As DNA, the CDR3 is TGTGCCAGCAGCCAAGACCCTAGGAATTCACCCCTCCACTTT. Encoded protein: CASSQDPRNSPLHF.

This clonotype was seen a handful of times. This CDR3 reads CASSEYLGQGYETQYF. The CDR3 region has the DNA TGTGCCAGCAGTGAATATTTGGGACAGGGGTATGAGACCCAGTACTTC. The V call is TRBV25-1, the J call TRBJ2-5; 10 bases are a match to TRBD1. The CDR3 is made up of 16 amino acids. J gave up 5 bases and V 0 bases, and 6 bases lay outside the gene matches. The germline gives CDR1 MGHDK, CDR2 SYGVNS.

The rearrangement links TRBV6-6 to TRBJ1-2, with D maybe TRBD1 (5 bases). With 8 bases removed from V and 0 bases from J, the gap between germline ends came to 13 bases. Germline V gene data show CDR1 as MNHNY and CDR2 as SVGAGI (reference sequence). The CDR3 covers 14 residues. The CDR3: CASGDRVSNYGYTF. The CDR3 nucleotides read TGTGCCAGCGGAGACAGAGTCTCTAACTATGGCTACACCTTC.

The V and J genes are TRBV20-1 and TRBJ1-4; D not resolved. Germline V gene sequence: CDR1 DFQATT, CDR2 SNEGSKA (reference sequence). V was pared by 4 bases and J by 7 bases, with 16 bases between. CDR3 length: 14 amino acids. CDR3 DNA: TGCAGTGCTAATGAAAACCAACTCGGTGAAAAACTGTTTTTT. It translates to CSANENQLGEKLFF.

This chain uses TRBV12-3 or TRBV12-4 with TRBJ2-3; D possibly corresponds to TRBD1 (5 bases). The CDR3 has 15 residues. V dropped 5 bases and J dropped 0 bases, with 12 bases sitting between them. CDR3 DNA: TGTGCCAGCAGTGGGGCCTCTTCTAGCACAGATACGCAGTATTTT. It is translated as CASSGASSSTDTQYF.

This rearrangement joins TRBV12-3 or TRBV12-4 to TRBJ2-1; 11 bases agree with TRBD2. The CDR3 length is 16 residues. V trimming: 5 bases; J trimming: 5 bases; junction bases outside the gene matches: 8. The CDR3 region has the DNA TGTGCCAGCAGTGGGGGGACTAGCGGTTCCCACAATGAGCAGTTCTTC. Translated, it gives CASSGGTSGSHNEQFF.

This clonotype occurred a few times. The V and J genes are TRBV4-1 and TRBJ2-3; possibly TRBD1 or TRBD2 for D (6 bases each). This CDR3 is built from 16 residues. Germline V gives CDR1 MGHRA, CDR2 YSYEKL. V lost 0 bases and J 5 bases, leaving 15 bases between the germline ends. The CDR3 is CASSQERGGDKDTQYF. The CDR3 DNA sequence: TGCGCCAGCAGCCAAGAGCGCGGAGGGGACAAAGATACGCAGTATTTT.

The J gene is TRBJ2-7, the V gene TRBV6-2 or TRBV6-3, with D possibly being TRBD1 (6 bases). The CDR3 contains 15 residues. Germline CDR1 and CDR2: MNHEY and SVGEGT. The V and J ends lost 0 bases and 7 bases respectively, with 16 bases between them. In DNA form, the CDR3 reads TGTGCCAGCAGTTACTCGGCCAGGGGTGGCGATGAGCAGTACTTC. Protein product: CASSYSARGGDEQYF.